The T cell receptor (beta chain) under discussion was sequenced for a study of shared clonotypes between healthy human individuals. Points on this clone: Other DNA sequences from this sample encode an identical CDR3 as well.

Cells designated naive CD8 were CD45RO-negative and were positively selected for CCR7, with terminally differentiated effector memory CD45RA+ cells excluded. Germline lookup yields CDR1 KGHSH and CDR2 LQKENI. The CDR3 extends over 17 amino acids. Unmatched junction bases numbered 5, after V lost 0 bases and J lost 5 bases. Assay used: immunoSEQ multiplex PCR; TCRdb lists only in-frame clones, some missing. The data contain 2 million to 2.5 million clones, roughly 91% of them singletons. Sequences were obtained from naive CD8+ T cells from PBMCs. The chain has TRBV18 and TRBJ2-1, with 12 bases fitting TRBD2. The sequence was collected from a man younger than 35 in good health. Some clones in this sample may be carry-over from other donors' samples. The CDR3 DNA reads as TGTGCCAGCTCACCACCGCGACTAGCGGGAGTACACAATGAGCAGTTCTTC. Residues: CASSPPRLAGVHNEQFF.